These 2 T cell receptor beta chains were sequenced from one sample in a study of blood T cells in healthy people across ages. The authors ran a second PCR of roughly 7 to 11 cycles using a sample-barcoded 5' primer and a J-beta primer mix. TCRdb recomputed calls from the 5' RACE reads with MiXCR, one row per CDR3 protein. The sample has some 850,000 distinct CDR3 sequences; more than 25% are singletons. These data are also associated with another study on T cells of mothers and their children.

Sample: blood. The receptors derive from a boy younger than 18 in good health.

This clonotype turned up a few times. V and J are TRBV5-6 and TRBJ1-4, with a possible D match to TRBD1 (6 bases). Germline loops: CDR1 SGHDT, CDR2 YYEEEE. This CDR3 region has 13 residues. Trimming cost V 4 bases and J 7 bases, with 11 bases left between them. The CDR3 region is CASSRRGAEKLFF. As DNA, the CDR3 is TGTGCCAGCAGCCGCCGGGGGGCTGAAAAACTGTTTTTT.

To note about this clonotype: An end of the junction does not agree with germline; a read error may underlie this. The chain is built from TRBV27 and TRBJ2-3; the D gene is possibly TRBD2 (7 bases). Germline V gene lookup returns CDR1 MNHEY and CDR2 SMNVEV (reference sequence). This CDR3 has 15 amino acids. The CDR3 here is CACSLLGGAGDTQYF. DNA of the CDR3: TGTGCCTGCAGTTTATTGGGGGGGGCGGGAGATACGCAGTATTTT.